This T cell receptor beta chain comes out of a study of blood T cell repertoires in COVID-19. Study context: COVID-19 samples, acute and convalescent, were from the United States, Italy and Spain. T cells, B-cell-depleted T cells, or PBMCs supplied cDNA or gDNA.

Original processing methods: Estimation of nucleated cell counts was performed using reference gene primer amplification. Some clones are missing from TCRdb's copy, which holds only in-frame ones; the method was immunoSEQ multiplex PCR. That table is the source of V, J and clone size, and D and trimming were worked out from the DNA. The sample lists about 220,000 clones, around 80% occurring once. The CDR3 length is 15 residues. Germline V gene sequence: CDR1 LNHDA, CDR2 SQIVND (reference sequence). V was pared by 7 bases and J by 5 bases, with 12 bases of the junction left unmatched. The sequenced sample was peripheral blood. The TCR sequence derives from a human donor in a cohort sampled during active COVID-19. V and J are TRBV19 and TRBJ2-7; 9 nucleotides match TRBD1. The CDR3 region has the DNA TGTGCCAGTACCAAACCGGGACAGGGTAGCGACGAGCAGTACTTC. Translated: CASTKPGQGSDEQYF.